Included here is one TCR beta chain sequence, with context. PCR used 60 Vbeta primers and 13 Jbeta primers. Libraries were prepared by immunoSEQ multiplex PCR; TCRdb keeps only in-frame clonotypes and omits some of them. Here the sample spans 95,000 to 150,000 clones, approximately 67% being singletons. This record belongs to a study of cytomegalovirus exposure and HLA in healthy donors. This receptor was taken from a man between 18 and 35 years old in good health and CMV-seronegative. Specimen: PBMCs.

CDR3 sequence: CASGGGGGNQPQHF. In DNA form, the CDR3 reads TGTGCTTCGGGAGGGGGGGGAGGCAATCAGCCCCAGCATTTT. The rearrangement links TRBV30 to TRBJ1-5, with TRBD1 as a possible D gene (6 bases). The V gene's germline CDR1 is GTSNPN and CDR2 SVGIG (reference sequence). The CDR3 is 14 residues long.